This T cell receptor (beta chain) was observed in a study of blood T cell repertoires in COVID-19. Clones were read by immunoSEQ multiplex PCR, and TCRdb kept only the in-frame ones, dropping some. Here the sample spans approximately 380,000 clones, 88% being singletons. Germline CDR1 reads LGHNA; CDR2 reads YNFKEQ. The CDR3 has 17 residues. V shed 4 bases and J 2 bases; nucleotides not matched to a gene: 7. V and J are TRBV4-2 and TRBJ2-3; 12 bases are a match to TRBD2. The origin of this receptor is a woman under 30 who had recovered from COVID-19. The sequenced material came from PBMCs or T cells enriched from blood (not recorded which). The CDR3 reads CASSPNGLAGYTDTQYF. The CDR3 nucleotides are TGTGCCAGCAGCCCGAACGGACTAGCGGGGTACACAGATACGCAGTATTTT.